This entry describes one T cell receptor beta chain. The antigen remains undetermined. The sample belongs to a study of shared clonotypes between healthy human individuals. Study-wide results and caveats: Represented diversity, genetic and exposure-history alike, was limited by few donors. Lower generation probabilities were found for non-shared clonotypes than for those shared by all four donors.

With 7 bases removed from V and 1 base from J, the gap between germline ends came to 15 bases. The germline V gene encodes CDR1 GTSNPN and CDR2 SVGIG (reference sequence). The CDR3 contains 14 residues. The method was immunoSEQ multiplex PCR; TCRdb's version includes in-frame clones alone and lacks a portion of them. The data show 760,000 or so clones, roughly 96% seen once. Naive CD8 cells lacked CD45RO and underwent positive selection for CCR7, leaving out terminally differentiated effector memory CD45RA+ cells. Free of recent acute infections or vaccinations, the donors were healthy HIV-negative adults.

The clonotype was recovered from a man younger than 45 in good health. This rearrangement joins TRBV30 to TRBJ2-3; perhaps TRBD2 as D (5 bases). Input material: naive CD8+ T cells sorted from blood. CDR3 loop: CASATGVGTDTQYF. The DNA for the CDR3 is TGTGCCTCCGCAACCGGGGTAGGCACAGATACGCAGTATTTT.